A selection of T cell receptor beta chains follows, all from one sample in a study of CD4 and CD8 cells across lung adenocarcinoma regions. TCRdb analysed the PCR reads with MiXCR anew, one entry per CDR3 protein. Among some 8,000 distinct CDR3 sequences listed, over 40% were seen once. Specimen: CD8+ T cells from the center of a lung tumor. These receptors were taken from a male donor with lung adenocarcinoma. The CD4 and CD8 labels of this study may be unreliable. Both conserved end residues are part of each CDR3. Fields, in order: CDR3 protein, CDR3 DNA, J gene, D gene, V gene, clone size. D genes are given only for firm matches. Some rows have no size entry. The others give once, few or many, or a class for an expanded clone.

CASGASGNTIYF,TGTGCCAGTGGGGCCTCTGGAAACACCATATATTTT,TRBJ1-3,.,TRBV27,.
CASSYSQLAEYNEQFF,TGTGCCAGCAGTTACTCGCAACTAGCGGAGTACAATGAGCAGTTCTTC,TRBJ2-1,TRBD2,TRBV6-5,.
CASSSERGGRKTQYF,TGTGCCAGCAGTTCGGAGCGGGGGGGCCGAAAGACCCAGTACTTC,TRBJ2-5,TRBD2,TRBV12-3/TRBV12-4,few
CASKRQTTGYEQYF,TGCGCCAGCAAGCGGCAGACAACAGGCTACGAGCAGTACTTC,TRBJ2-7,.,TRBV4-1,.
CASSIGVSLGNTGELFF,TGTGCCAGCAGCATTGGGGTCTCGTTAGGGAACACCGGGGAGCTGTTTTTT,TRBJ2-2,.,TRBV6-1,once
CATSRRDGQETQYF,TGTGCCACCAGCAGACGGGACGGGCAAGAGACCCAGTACTTC,TRBJ2-5,.,TRBV15,.
CASSPGQNNQPQHF,TGTGCCAGCAGCCCAGGACAGAATAATCAGCCCCAGCATTTT,TRBJ1-5,.,TRBV4-2,.
CASRLDRYNEQFF,TGTGCCAGCAGATTGGACAGATACAATGAGCAGTTCTTC,TRBJ2-1,.,TRBV6-2/TRBV6-3,.
CASSVGYSTNEKLFF,TGTGCCAGCAGTGTTGGGTACTCAACTAATGAAAAACTGTTTTTT,TRBJ1-4,.,TRBV6-1,few
CASIGNIEAKNIQYFGNTGELFF,.,TRBJ2-2,.,TRBV6-1,.
CASSLAVAGGSGDTQYF,TGTGCCAGCAGCTTAGCGGTGGCGGGGGGGAGCGGGGATACGCAGTATTTT,TRBJ2-3,TRBD2,TRBV7-6,medium-sized
CASSPLTPNTQYF,TGCGCCAGCAGCCCCTTGACTCCAAATACGCAGTATTTT,TRBJ2-3,.,TRBV4-1,many
CASSQDQAVETQYF,TGTGCCAGCAGCCAAGACCAGGCCGTGGAGACCCAGTACTTC,TRBJ2-5,.,TRBV4-2,once
CAAFGSRDAYNEQFF,TGTGCCGCATTTGGATCCAGGGACGCCTACAATGAGCAGTTCTTC,TRBJ2-1,.,TRBV6-5,many
CASSWGQNTGELFF,TGTGCCAGCAGTTGGGGCCAAAACACCGGGGAGCTGTTTTTT,TRBJ2-2,.,TRBV6-5,few
CASSDGSLSPYEQYF,TGTGCCAGCAGTGATGGAAGCTTAAGTCCATACGAGCAGTACTTC,TRBJ2-7,.,TRBV6-1,.
CASDKDRGGGGDEQFF,TGTGCCAGTGACAAGGACAGGGGCGGCGGGGGCGATGAGCAGTTCTTC,TRBJ2-1,TRBD1,TRBV6-6,medium-sized
CASSPGTGARLRGNEQFF,TGTGCCAGCTCCCCGGGGACAGGGGCCCGGTTGCGGGGCAATGAGCAGTTCTTC,TRBJ2-1,TRBD1,TRBV18,few
CASSLAGGGDTQYF,TGTGCCAGCAGCTTGGCGGGAGGGGGAGATACGCAGTATTTT,TRBJ2-3,TRBD2,TRBV5-8,many
CASSSRRTGDIQYF,TGTGCCAGCAGCTCTCGTCGGACAGGGGACATTCAGTACTTC,TRBJ2-4,TRBD1,TRBV7-2,many
CASSLGTSLYNEQFF,TGTGCCAGCAGCTTAGGGACTAGCCTCTACAATGAGCAGTTCTTC,TRBJ2-1,TRBD2,TRBV7-2,once
CASSQSALPSSYNEQFF,TGCGCCAGCAGTCAATCCGCTCTCCCGAGCTCCTACAATGAGCAGTTCTTC,TRBJ2-1,.,TRBV23-1,.
CASSLGTPYEQYF,TGTGCCAGCAGTTTAGGGACCCCCTACGAGCAGTACTTC,TRBJ2-7,.,TRBV27,many
CASSPLSSGGPYNEQFF,TGTGCCAGCAGTCCCCTCTCCTCGGGGGGTCCCTACAATGAGCAGTTCTTC,TRBJ2-1,TRBD2,TRBV27,many
CASSYSISGGQETQYF,TGTGCCAGCAGTTACTCCATTAGCGGCGGGCAAGAGACCCAGTACTTC,TRBJ2-5,.,TRBV6-5,many
CASSHLLGQGGPYSNTEAFF,TGTGCCAGCAGCCACCTCTTGGGACAGGGTGGTCCTTATTCGAACACTGAAGCTTTCTTT,TRBJ1-1,TRBD1,TRBV14,many
CASSQVSAGGLTSTDTQYF,TGTGCCAGCAGCCAAGTATCTGCGGGAGGACTAACTAGCACAGATACGCAGTATTTT,TRBJ2-3,TRBD2,TRBV4-2,few
CASSELNGYLISGANVLTF,TGTGCCAGCAGTGAACTAAACGGATACTTAATCTCTGGGGCCAACGTCCTGACTTTC,TRBJ2-6,.,TRBV6-1,many
CASRTSDFEQFF,TGTGCCAGCAGAACTAGTGATTTTGAGCAGTTCTTC,TRBJ2-1,.,TRBV6-1,.
CASSRDRVGTDTQYF,TGTGCCAGCAGCCGTGACAGGGTCGGAACAGATACGCAGTATTTT,TRBJ2-3,TRBD1,TRBV6-5,many
CASSLVAGVGRNEQFF,TGTGCCAGCAGCTTAGTGGCGGGAGTCGGTCGCAATGAGCAGTTCTTC,TRBJ2-1,TRBD2,TRBV7-2,many
CATGHRATNTQYF,TGTGCCACGGGGCACCGGGCCACAAACACGCAGTACTTC,TRBJ2-4,.,TRBV6-4,.
CASSLGTRGSYEQYF,TGTGCCAGCAGCTTGGGGACAAGGGGGAGTTACGAGCAGTACTTC,TRBJ2-7,.,TRBV7-8,.
CASSQDPAGSLQETQYF,TGCGCCAGCAGCCAAGATCCCGCGGGGAGCCTCCAAGAGACCCAGTACTTC,TRBJ2-5,.,TRBV4-1,many
CASSPGQGDQETQYF,TGTGCCAGCAGCCCCGGACAGGGTGACCAAGAGACCCAGTACTTC,TRBJ2-5,TRBD1,TRBV11-2,.
CASSSQETQYF,TGTGCCAGCAGTTCGCAAGAGACCCAGTACTTC,TRBJ2-5,.,TRBV27,.
CASSPRLTGSNEQFF,TGTGCCAGCAGCCCCCGTTTGACAGGGTCCAATGAGCAGTTCTTC,TRBJ2-1,TRBD1,TRBV11-2,.
CASSQGRLFGETQYF,TGTGCCAGCAGCCAAGGGAGACTCTTTGGAGAGACCCAGTACTTC,TRBJ2-5,.,TRBV3-1,many
CASSPTGRETQYF,TGTGCCAGCAGCCCGACAGGGAGGGAGACCCAGTACTTC,TRBJ2-5,.,TRBV6-4,many
CASSPSTDTQYF,TGTGCCAGCAGCCCAAGCACAGATACGCAGTATTTT,TRBJ2-3,.,TRBV6-1,.
CASSYGASNTEAFF,TGCGCCAGCAGCTACGGAGCGTCGAACACTGAAGCTTTCTTT,TRBJ1-1,.,TRBV4-1,.
CASSVTGTSLSYEQYF,TGTGCCAGCAGCGTGACTGGGACTTCCCTCTCCTACGAGCAGTACTTC,TRBJ2-7,.,TRBV7-2,many
CAKNTDPSLYNEQFF,TGCGCCAAAAACACAGACCCGTCTCTCTACAATGAGCAGTTCTTC,TRBJ2-1,.,TRBV10-1,many
CASSPGTQGGYTF,TGTGCCAGCAGTCCCGGGACACAGGGAGGCTACACCTTC,TRBJ1-2,.,TRBV6-1,many
CASKRQGSNSPLHF,TGTGCCAGCAAACGACAGGGATCCAATTCACCCCTCCACTTT,TRBJ1-6,TRBD1,TRBV6-1,.
CASSLRRAGELFF,TGTGCCAGCAGTTTACGCCGGGCAGGGGAGCTGTTTTTT,TRBJ2-2,.,TRBV27,many
CASSFGTGAREQYF,TGTGCCAGCAGCTTTGGGACAGGGGCGCGCGAGCAGTACTTC,TRBJ2-7,TRBD1,TRBV7-2,many
CASSEKTNQPQHF,TGTGCCAGCAGTGAAAAGACTAATCAGCCCCAGCATTTT,TRBJ1-5,.,TRBV6-1,many
CASSLDQDFSYEQYF,TGTGCCAGCAGTTTGGACCAGGACTTTTCCTACGAGCAGTACTTC,TRBJ2-7,.,TRBV28,.
CASSYQGSGNTIYF,TGTGCCAGCAGTTACCAGGGTTCTGGAAACACCATATATTTT,TRBJ1-3,.,TRBV6-5,.